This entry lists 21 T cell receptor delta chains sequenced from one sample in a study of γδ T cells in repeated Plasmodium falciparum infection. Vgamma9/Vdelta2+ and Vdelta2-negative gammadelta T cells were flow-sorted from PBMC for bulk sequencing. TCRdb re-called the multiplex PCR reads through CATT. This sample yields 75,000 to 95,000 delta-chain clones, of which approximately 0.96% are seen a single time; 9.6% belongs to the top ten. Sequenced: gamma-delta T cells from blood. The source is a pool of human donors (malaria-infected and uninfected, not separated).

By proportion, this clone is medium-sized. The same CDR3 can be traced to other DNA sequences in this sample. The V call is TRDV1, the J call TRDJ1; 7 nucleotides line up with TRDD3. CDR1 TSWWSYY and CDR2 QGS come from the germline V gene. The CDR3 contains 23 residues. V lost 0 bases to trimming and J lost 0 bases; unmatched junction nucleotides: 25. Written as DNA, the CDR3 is TGTGCTCTTGGGGAACTAATAAATTGCCCTTACAAATCTGGGGATATGGACACCGATAAACTCATCTTT. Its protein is CALGELINCPYKSGDMDTDKLIF.

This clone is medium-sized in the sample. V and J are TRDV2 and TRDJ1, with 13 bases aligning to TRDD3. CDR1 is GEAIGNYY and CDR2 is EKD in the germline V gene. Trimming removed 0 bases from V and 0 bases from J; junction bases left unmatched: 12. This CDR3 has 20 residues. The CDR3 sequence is CACDTVQLLGDTGYTDKLIF. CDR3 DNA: TGTGCCTGTGACACCGTCCAACTACTGGGGGATACGGGGTACACCGATAAACTCATCTTT.

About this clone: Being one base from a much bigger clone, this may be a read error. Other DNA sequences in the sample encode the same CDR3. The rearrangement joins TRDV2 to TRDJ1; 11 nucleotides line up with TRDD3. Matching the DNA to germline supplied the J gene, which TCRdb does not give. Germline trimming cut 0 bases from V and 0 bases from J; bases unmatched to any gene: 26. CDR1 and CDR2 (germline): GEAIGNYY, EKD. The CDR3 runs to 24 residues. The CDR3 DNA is TGTGCCTGTGACACCTTTTATTTTGGGGGATACGCTAACGCTACTCCCTTCTACACCGATAAACTCATCTTT. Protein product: CACDTFYFGGYANATPFYTDKLIF.

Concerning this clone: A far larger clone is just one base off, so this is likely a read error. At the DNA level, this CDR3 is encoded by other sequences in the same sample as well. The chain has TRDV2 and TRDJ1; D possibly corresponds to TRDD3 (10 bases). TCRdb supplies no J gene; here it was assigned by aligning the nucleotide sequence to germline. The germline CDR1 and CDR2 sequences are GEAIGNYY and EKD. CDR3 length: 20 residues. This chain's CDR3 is CACDTLPTGDTRLETDKLIF. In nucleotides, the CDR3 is TGTGCCTGCGACACCCTTCCTACGGGGGATACGCGCCTTGAGACCGATAAACTCATCTTT.

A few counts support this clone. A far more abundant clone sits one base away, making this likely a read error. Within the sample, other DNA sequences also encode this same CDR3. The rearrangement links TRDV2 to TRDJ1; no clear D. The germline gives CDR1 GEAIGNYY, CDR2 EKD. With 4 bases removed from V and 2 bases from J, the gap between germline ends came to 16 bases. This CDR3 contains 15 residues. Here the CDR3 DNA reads TGTGCCTGTGAGACGGGCTCGAAAGGTACCGATAAACTCATCTTT. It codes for CACETGSKGTDKLIF.

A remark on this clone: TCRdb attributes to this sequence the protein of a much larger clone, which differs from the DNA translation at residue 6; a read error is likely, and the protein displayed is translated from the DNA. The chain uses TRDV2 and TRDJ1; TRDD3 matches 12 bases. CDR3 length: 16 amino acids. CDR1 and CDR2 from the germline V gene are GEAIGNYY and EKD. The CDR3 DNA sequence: TGTGCCTGTGACACCCAAATACTGGGGGATACCGGTAAACTCATCTTT. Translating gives CACDTQILGDTGKLIF.

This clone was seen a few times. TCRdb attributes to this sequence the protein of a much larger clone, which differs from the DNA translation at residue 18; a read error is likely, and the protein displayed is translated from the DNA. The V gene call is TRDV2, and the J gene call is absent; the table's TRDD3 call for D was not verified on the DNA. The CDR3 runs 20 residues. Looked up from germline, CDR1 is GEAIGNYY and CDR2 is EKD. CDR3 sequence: CACDTGGAGGRGGNTDKPIF. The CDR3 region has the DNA TGTGCCTGTGACACCGGAGGTGCTGGGGGAAGGGGAGGCAACACCGATAAACCCATCTTT.

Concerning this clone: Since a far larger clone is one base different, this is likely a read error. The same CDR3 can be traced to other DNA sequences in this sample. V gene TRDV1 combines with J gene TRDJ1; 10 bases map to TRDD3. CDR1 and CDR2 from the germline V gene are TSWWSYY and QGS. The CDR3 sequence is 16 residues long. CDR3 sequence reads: CALGEKVLGDTDKLIF. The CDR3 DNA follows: TGTGCCCTTGGGGAAAAGGTACTGGGGGATACCGATAAACTCATCTTT.

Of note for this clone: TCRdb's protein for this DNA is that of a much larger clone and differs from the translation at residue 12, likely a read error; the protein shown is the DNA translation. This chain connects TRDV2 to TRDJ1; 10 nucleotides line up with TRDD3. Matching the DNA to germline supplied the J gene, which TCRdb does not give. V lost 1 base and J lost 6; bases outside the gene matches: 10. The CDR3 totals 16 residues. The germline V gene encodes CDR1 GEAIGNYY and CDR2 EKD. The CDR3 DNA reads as TGTGCCTGTGACACATTGGGGGATACATCAATCCATAAACTCATCTTT. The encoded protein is CACDTLGDTSIHKLIF.

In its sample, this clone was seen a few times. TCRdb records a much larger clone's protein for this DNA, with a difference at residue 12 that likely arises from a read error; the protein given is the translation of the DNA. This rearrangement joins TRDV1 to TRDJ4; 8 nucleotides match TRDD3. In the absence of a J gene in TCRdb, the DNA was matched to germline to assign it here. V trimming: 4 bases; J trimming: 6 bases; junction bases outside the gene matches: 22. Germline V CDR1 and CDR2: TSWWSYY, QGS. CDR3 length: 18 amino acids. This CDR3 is CALGGKTSGWGTRGTLIF. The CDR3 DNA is TGTGCTCTTGGGGGAAAAACCTCCGGCTGGGGGACACGCGGGACCCTGATCTTT.

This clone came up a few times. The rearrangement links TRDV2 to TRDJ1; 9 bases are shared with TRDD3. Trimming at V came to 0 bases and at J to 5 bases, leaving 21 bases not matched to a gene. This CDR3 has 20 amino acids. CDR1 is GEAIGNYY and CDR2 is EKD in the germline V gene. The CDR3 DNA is TGTGCCTGTGACACCGTTCACATAGGGGATACGCGTGACCCAGGGGATAAACTCATCTTT. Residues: CACDTVHIGDTRDPGDKLIF.

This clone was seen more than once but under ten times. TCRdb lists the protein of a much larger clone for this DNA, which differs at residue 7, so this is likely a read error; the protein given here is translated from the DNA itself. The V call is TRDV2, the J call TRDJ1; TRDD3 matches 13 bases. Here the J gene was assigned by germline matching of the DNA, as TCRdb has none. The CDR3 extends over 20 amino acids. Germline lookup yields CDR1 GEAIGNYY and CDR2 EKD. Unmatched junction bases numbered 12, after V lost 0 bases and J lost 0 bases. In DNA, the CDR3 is TGTGCCTGTGACACCCTGATACTGGGGGATACGCGGAAGGACACCGATAAACTCATCTTT. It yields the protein CACDTLILGDTRKDTDKLIF.

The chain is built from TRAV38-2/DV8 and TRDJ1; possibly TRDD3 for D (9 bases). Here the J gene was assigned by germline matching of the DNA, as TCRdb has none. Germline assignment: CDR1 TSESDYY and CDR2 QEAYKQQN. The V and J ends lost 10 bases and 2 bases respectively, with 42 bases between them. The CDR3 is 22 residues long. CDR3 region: CARSKISFLDPTGGHGTDKLIF. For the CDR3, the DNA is TGTGCTAGGAGTAAGATTTCCTTCCTAGACCCTACTGGGGGACACGGGACCGATAAACTCATCTTT.

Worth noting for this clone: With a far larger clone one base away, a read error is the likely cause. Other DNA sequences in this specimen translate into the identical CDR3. The CDR3 DNA is TGTGCCTGTGACACGCTGGGGGCTCAGTATACCGATAAACTCATCTTT. Encoded protein: CACDTLGAQYTDKLIF. This chain joins TRDV2 and TRDJ1; 7 bases agree with TRDD3. The J gene, absent from TCRdb, was called here by matching the DNA to germline. The CDR3 is made up of 16 amino acids. J was trimmed by 2 bases and V by 1 base; bases with no gene match: 9. Germline CDR1 GEAIGNYY, CDR2 EKD.

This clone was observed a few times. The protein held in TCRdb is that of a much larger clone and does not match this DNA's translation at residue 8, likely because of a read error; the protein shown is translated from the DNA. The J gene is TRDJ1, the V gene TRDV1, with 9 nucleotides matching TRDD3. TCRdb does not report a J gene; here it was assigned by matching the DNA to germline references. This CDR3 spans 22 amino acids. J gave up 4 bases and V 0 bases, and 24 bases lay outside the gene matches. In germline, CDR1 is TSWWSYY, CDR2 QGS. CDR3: CALGELSCPKLLGDPRVDKLIF. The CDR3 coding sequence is TGTGCTCTTGGGGAACTTTCTTGCCCCAAACTACTGGGGGACCCTAGGGTCGATAAACTCATCTTT.

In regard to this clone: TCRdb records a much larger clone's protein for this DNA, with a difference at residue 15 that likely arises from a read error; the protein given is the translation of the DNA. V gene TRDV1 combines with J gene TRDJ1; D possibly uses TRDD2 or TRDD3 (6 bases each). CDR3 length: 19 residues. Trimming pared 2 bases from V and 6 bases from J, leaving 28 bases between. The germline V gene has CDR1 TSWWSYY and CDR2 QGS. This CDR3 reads CALGEWSYDVSTGTNKLIF. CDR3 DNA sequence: TGTGCTCTTGGGGAATGGTCCTACGATGTGAGTACTGGGACCAATAAACTCATCTTT.

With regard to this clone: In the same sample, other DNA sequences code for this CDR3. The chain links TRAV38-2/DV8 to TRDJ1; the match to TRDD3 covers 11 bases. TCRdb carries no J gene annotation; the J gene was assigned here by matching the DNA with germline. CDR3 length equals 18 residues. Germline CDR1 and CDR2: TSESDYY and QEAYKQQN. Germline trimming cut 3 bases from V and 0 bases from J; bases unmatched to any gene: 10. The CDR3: CAYRTSLTGGYNTDKLIF. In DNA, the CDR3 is TGTGCTTATAGGACTTCTCTTACTGGGGGATATAACACCGATAAACTCATCTTT.

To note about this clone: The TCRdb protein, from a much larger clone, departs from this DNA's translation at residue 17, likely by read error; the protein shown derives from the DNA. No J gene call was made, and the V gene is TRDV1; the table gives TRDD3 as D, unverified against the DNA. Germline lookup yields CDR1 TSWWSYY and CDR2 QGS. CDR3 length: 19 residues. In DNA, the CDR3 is TGTGCTCTTGGGGACCTCTACCACTACCGTGGGGGATACACCGATAAACACATCTTT. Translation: CALGDLYHYRGGYTDKHIF.

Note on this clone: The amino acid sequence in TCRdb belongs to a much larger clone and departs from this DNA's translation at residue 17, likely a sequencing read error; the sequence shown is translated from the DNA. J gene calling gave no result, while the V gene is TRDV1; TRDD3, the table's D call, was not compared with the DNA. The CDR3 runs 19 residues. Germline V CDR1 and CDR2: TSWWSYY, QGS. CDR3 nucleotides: TGTGCTCTTGGCCCTTACTCCCGGGGGAACTCGCGTCCCACCGATAAACCCATCTTT. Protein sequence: CALGPYSRGNSRPTDKPIF.

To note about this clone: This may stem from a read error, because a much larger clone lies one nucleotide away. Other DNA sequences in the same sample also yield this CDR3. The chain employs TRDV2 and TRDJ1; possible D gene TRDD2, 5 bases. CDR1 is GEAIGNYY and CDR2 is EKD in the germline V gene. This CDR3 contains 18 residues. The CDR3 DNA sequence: TGTGCCTGTGACACACTTCCGACTGATGTAAGGTTAACCGATAAACTCATCTTC. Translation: CACDTLPTDVRLTDKLIF.

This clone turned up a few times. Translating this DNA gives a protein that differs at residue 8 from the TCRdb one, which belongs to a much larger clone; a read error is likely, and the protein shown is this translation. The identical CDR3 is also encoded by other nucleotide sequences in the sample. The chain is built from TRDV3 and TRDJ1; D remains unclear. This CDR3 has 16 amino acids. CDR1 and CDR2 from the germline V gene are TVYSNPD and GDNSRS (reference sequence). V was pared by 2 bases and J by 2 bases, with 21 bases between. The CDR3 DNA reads TGTGCCTTTCGTCTAGCAGGCAGGCAACTTACCGATAAACTCATCTTT. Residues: CAFRLAGRQLTDKLIF.